This entry lists 32 T cell receptor beta chains sequenced from one sample in a study of blood T cell repertoires in COVID-19. Assay used: immunoSEQ multiplex PCR; TCRdb lists only in-frame clones, some missing. The data show over 150,000 clones, around 80% seen once. Sequencing input: peripheral blood. These receptors were obtained from a woman in her forties or fifties with acute or convalescent COVID-19.

The sample holds many counts of this clone. The rearrangement joins TRBV5-1 to TRBJ2-7; D unclear. Trimming took 1 base from V and 4 from J, leaving 6 bases between them. Germline V lookup: CDR1 SGHRS, CDR2 YFSETQ. This CDR3 has 12 amino acids. In nucleotides, the CDR3 is TGCGCCAGCAGCTTGACCGGGTACGAGCAGTACTTC. Translating it yields CASSLTGYEQYF. The entire variable domain, with the rest obtained from reference TRBV5-1 and TRBJ2-7, is as follows: KAGVTQTPRYLIKTRGQQVTLSCSPISGHRSVSWYQQTPGQGLQFLFEYFSETQRNKGNFPGRFSGRQFSNSRSEMNVSTLELGDSALYLCASSLTGYEQYFGPGTRLTVT.

Details on this clone: The sample has other DNA sequences that encode this CDR3 too. The J gene is TRBJ1-4, the V gene TRBV18; D is uncertain. V lost 5 bases, J lost 2 bases, and 6 bases lay in between. Germline V gives CDR1 KGHSH, CDR2 LQKENI. The CDR3 runs to 13 residues. The CDR3 DNA sequence: TGTGCCAGCTCAGGAGGGACTAATGAAAAACTGTTTTTT. This encodes CASSGGTNEKLFF.

This clone appeared a single time. The chain couples TRBV2 to TRBJ1-1, with TRBD1 as a possible D gene (5 bases). The CDR3 totals 15 residues. V was clipped by 7 bases and J by 2 bases, with 17 bases between them. The V gene's germline CDR1 is SNHLY and CDR2 FYNNEI. The CDR3 bases are TGTGCCAGCAAGGGCCTGGAGGGGAGTAACACTGAAGCTTTCTTT. Its translation: CASKGLEGSNTEAFF.

The V and J genes are TRBV27 and TRBJ1-5; D remains unclear. The CDR3 sequence is 13 residues long. CDR1 MNHEY and CDR2 SMNVEV come from the germline V gene (reference sequence). Trimming left V 3 bases short and J 3 bases short, with 6 bases between. This CDR3 reads CASSLRDNQPQHF. In nucleotides, the CDR3 is TGTGCCAGCAGTTTGAGGGACAATCAGCCCCAGCATTTT.

The chain links TRBV14 to TRBJ2-3; 10 positions match TRBD2. The CDR3 contains 14 residues. V shed 2 bases and J 7 bases; nucleotides not matched to a gene: 3. CDR1 is SGHDN and CDR2 is FVKESK in the germline V gene. CDR3: CASSQLAGANTQYF. The CDR3 nucleotides read TGTGCCAGCAGCCAACTAGCGGGGGCTAATACGCAGTATTTT. Full variable domain (rest looked up from reference TRBV14 and TRBJ2-3): EAGVTQFPSHSVIEKGQTVTLRCDPISGHDNLYWYRRVMGKEIKFLLHFVKESKQDESGMPNNRFLAERTGGTYSTLKVQPAELEDSGVYFCASSQLAGANTQYFGPGTRLTVL.

The chain joins TRBV5-8 to TRBJ1-4; TRBD1 matches at 9 bases. Germline values: CDR1 SGHTS, CDR2 YDEGEE. J lost 7 bases, V lost 3 bases, and 7 bases had no gene match. This CDR3 contains 15 residues. The CDR3 nucleotides read TGTGCCAGCAGCTCTGGGACAGGGAAGGGTGAAAAACTGTTTTTT. Translation gives CASSSGTGKGEKLFF.

The V gene is TRBV28, the J gene TRBJ2-1; 7 positions agree with TRBD1. J was trimmed by 1 base and V by 7 bases; bases with no gene match: 4. This CDR3 is built from 14 residues. From germline, CDR1 is MDHEN and CDR2 SYDVKM. For the CDR3, the DNA is TGTGCCAGCACCCCGACAGGGTCCTACAATGAGCAGTTCTTC. This codes for CASTPTGSYNEQFF.

The rearrangement links TRBV19 to TRBJ1-5; D not resolved. Germline values: CDR1 LNHDA, CDR2 SQIVND (reference sequence). V was shortened by 3 bases and J by 6 bases, with 12 bases between the two germline ends. The CDR3 extends over 14 amino acids. This CDR3 reads CASSIREESQPQHF. The CDR3 bases are TGTGCCAGTAGTATTAGGGAGGAGAGTCAGCCCCAGCATTTT.

The sample holds one count of this clone. The CDR3 is CARPRNYGYTF. The CDR3 coding sequence is TGTGCCAGGCCGCGGAACTATGGCTACACCTTC. The chain couples TRBV14 to TRBJ1-2; D gene ambiguous. This CDR3 spans 11 amino acids. The V and J ends lost 9 bases and 2 bases respectively, with 7 bases between them. CDR1 and CDR2 from the germline V gene are SGHDN and FVKESK.

The genes are TRBV3-1 (or the pseudogene TRBV3-2) and TRBJ1-2; 11 bases are shared with TRBD1. V was clipped by 3 bases and J by 6 bases; unmatched bases: 6. Germline lookup yields CDR1 LGHDT and CDR2 YNNKEL (reference sequence). There are 15 residues in the CDR3. The CDR3, as DNA: TGTGCCAGCAGCCAGCGGGACAGGGGGTCCCATGGCTACACCTTC. Its translation is CASSQRDRGSHGYTF.

The rearrangement joins TRBV2 to TRBJ2-2, with 8 bases aligning to TRBD2. The J segment lost 7 bases and the V segment lost 8 bases, leaving 12 bases of the junction unmatched. Germline-derived CDR1 and CDR2 are SNHLY and FYNNEI. The CDR3 extends over 15 amino acids. The CDR3 DNA follows: TGTGCCAGCCGTACCCAACTAGCGGTTGTCGGGGAGCTGTTTTTT. This codes for CASRTQLAVVGELFF. Variable domain in full (rest from reference TRBV2 and TRBJ2-2): EPEVTQTPSHQVTQMGQEVILRCVPISNHLYFYWYRQILGQKVEFLVSFYNNEISEKSEIFDDQFSVERPDGSNFTLKIRSTKLEDSAMYFCASRTQLAVVGELFFGEGSRLTVL.

This rearrangement joins TRBV14 to TRBJ1-2, with TRBD1 matching over 10 bases. From germline, CDR1 is SGHDN and CDR2 FVKESK. The CDR3 spans 15 residues. The trim removed 3 bases at V and 8 bases at J, leaving 9 bases unmatched. CDR3 protein: CASSQGQGSVDGYTF. The CDR3 coding sequence is TGTGCCAGCAGCCAGGGACAGGGGTCCGTCGACGGCTACACCTTC. The variable domain in full, with the rest retrieved from reference TRBV14 and TRBJ1-2, is EAGVTQFPSHSVIEKGQTVTLRCDPISGHDNLYWYRRVMGKEIKFLLHFVKESKQDESGMPNNRFLAERTGGTYSTLKVQPAELEDSGVYFCASSQGQGSVDGYTFGSGTRLTVV.

The chain combines TRBV7-2 with TRBJ2-1, with TRBD2 matching over 12 bases. CDR1 and CDR2 (germline): SGHTA, FQGNSA. This CDR3 has 16 amino acids. With V trimmed by 5 bases and J by 7 bases, 9 bases remained unmatched. The CDR3 DNA is TGTGCCAGCAGCCCGAACCTAGCGGGAGGGATAAATGAGCAGTTCTTC. Translation gives CASSPNLAGGINEQFF. Using reference TRBV7-2 and TRBJ2-1 for the parts outside the CDR3, the full variable domain is GAGVSQSPSNKVTEKGKDVELRCDPISGHTALYWYRQSLGQGLEFLIYFQGNSAPDKSGLPSDRFSAERTGGSVSTLTIQRTQQEDSAVYLCASSPNLAGGINEQFFGPGTRLTVL.

The gene calls are TRBV28 and TRBJ1-2; D unresolved. The CDR3 has 15 amino acids. The germline CDR1 and CDR2 sequences are MDHEN and SYDVKM. V was shortened by 3 bases and J by 8 bases, with 19 bases between the two germline ends. This chain's CDR3 is CASSFRRKAPGGYTF. In nucleotides, the CDR3 is TGTGCCAGCAGTTTTAGGCGGAAGGCCCCGGGGGGCTACACCTTC.

This chain connects TRBV7-6 to TRBJ2-2; D is undetermined. Trimming left V 5 bases short and J 5 bases short, with 15 bases between. CDR3 length: 15 amino acids. Germline-derived CDR1 and CDR2 are SGHVS and FNYEAQ. The CDR3: CASSPLSYSTGELFF. The DNA for the CDR3 is TGTGCCAGCAGCCCCTTGAGTTATAGTACCGGGGAGCTGTTTTTT. Full variable domain (missing parts from reference TRBV7-6 and TRBJ2-2): GAGVSQSPRYKVTKRGQDVALRCDPISGHVSLYWYRQALGQGPEFLTYFNYEAQQDKSGLPNDRFSAERPEGSISTLTIQRTEQRDSAMYRCASSPLSYSTGELFFGEGSRLTVL.

The CDR3 is CASMDRGHDEQFF. The CDR3 DNA sequence: TGTGCCAGCATGGACAGGGGACATGATGAGCAGTTCTTC. This sequence joins TRBV2 and TRBJ2-1; 9 bases align to TRBD1. Germline V gene data show CDR1 as SNHLY and CDR2 as FYNNEI. V lost 7 bases, J lost 8 bases, and 6 bases stayed unmatched. CDR3 length: 13 residues.

V gene TRBV6-5 combines with J gene TRBJ2-1; 7 nucleotides match TRBD2. V lost 5 bases to trimming and J lost 5 bases; unmatched junction nucleotides: 9. The CDR3 loop spans 15 amino acids. The germline V gene encodes CDR1 MNHEY and CDR2 SVGAGI. The CDR3 region has the DNA TGTGCCAGCAGTCGGGGGAGGGCCTGGGACAATGAGCAGTTCTTC. Residues: CASSRGRAWDNEQFF.

The chain joins TRBV21-1 to TRBJ2-1; whether TRBD2, the table's D call, matches the DNA was not checked. TRBV21-1 is designated a pseudogene. CDR3 size: 15 residues. CDR3 region: CASSSGLAGPNEQFF. CDR3 coding DNA: TGTGCCAGCAGCTCGGGACTAGCGGGGCCCAATGAGCAGTTCTTC.

The chain joins TRBV28 to TRBJ1-4, with D possibly matching TRBD1 (5 bases). Trimming pared 5 bases from V and 9 bases from J, leaving 13 bases between. This CDR3 is 13 amino acids long. The V gene's germline CDR1 is MDHEN and CDR2 SYDVKM. The CDR3 spells CASSEQGSQKLFF. The DNA for the CDR3 is TGTGCCAGCAGTGAGCAGGGATCCCAAAAACTGTTTTTT.

This chain joins TRBV29-1 and TRBJ2-3, with D maybe TRBD2 (5 bases). The V gene lost 8 bases and the J gene lost 1 base, with 16 bases spanning the gap. This CDR3 has 14 amino acids. Germline V lookup: CDR1 SQVTM, CDR2 ANQGSEA. The CDR3 DNA is TGCAGCCCTCAGCGGTCAGCTGGCACAGATACGCAGTATTTT. Its translation is CSPQRSAGTDTQYF.

Ten or more counts support this clone. This sequence joins TRBV2 and TRBJ1-5; 7 nucleotides match TRBD1. V gave up 7 bases and J gave up 3 bases; unmatched junction bases: 3. The germline V gene has CDR1 SNHLY and CDR2 FYNNEI. CDR3 length: 13 residues. For the CDR3, the DNA is TGTGCCAGCAATGGACAGGTCAATCAGCCCCAGCATTTT. It encodes CASNGQVNQPQHF. Based on the CDR3 plus reference TRBV2 and TRBJ1-5, the full variable domain is EPEVTQTPSHQVTQMGQEVILRCVPISNHLYFYWYRQILGQKVEFLVSFYNNEISEKSEIFDDQFSVERPDGSNFTLKIRSTKLEDSAMYFCASNGQVNQPQHFGDGTRLSIL.

This chain uses TRBV9 with TRBJ2-3; unclear D gene. The CDR3 contains 15 residues. Trimming stripped 0 bases from V and 1 base from J, with 9 bases between. Germline loops: CDR1 SGDLS, CDR2 YYNGEE. Written as DNA, the CDR3 is TGTGCCAGCAGCGTAGACCACAGCCGCACAGATACGCAGTATTTT. Translation: CASSVDHSRTDTQYF.

This clone was found once. The chain carries TRBV5-5 and TRBJ1-5, with 8 bases matching TRBD1. Trimming cost V 0 bases and J 2 bases; bases outside gene matches: 7. CDR1 SGHKS and CDR2 YYEKEE come from the germline V gene (reference sequence). The CDR3 is 17 amino acids. The CDR3 DNA reads as TGTGCCAGCAGCTTGGAGTTTGGGACAGGCCGCAATCAGCCCCAGCATTTT. Translation gives CASSLEFGTGRNQPQHF.

The chain couples TRBV5-4 to TRBJ1-2, with D uncertain. From germline, CDR1 is SGHNT and CDR2 YYREEE (reference sequence). This CDR3 spans 17 amino acids. Deletions cut 0 bases from V and 0 bases from J, with 15 bases between. The CDR3 spells CASSLVRGVETNYGYTF. In DNA, the CDR3 is TGTGCCAGCAGCTTGGTGCGGGGAGTGGAAACTAACTATGGCTACACCTTC.

The rearrangement links TRBV5-1 to TRBJ2-3; D gene unclear. The V end was cut by 4 bases, the J end by 1 base, with 16 bases between. The CDR3 loop spans 16 amino acids. Germline CDR1 reads SGHRS; CDR2 reads YFSETQ. The CDR3 nucleotides read TGCGCCAGCAGCCCACAGCCGGAAGTAGGCACAGATACGCAGTATTTT. Protein product: CASSPQPEVGTDTQYF.

This clone was found once. The chain combines TRBV4-1 with TRBJ1-2, with a possible D match to TRBD1 (5 bases). V lost 4 bases, J lost 0 bases, and 9 bases lay in between. The CDR3 covers 14 residues. Germline V gives CDR1 MGHRA, CDR2 YSYEKL. CDR3 nucleotide sequence: TGCGCCAGCAGCCCGACAGTAGCTAACTATGGCTACACCTTC. Translating gives CASSPTVANYGYTF.

The rearrangement joins TRBV2 to TRBJ2-4, with 8 bases aligning to TRBD2. Germline V lookup: CDR1 SNHLY, CDR2 FYNNEI. Trimming removed 4 bases from V and 1 base from J; junction bases left unmatched: 6. CDR3 length: 16 amino acids. The CDR3 coding sequence is TGTGCCAGCAGTGTTTTGGGCGGGGGGGCCAAAAACATTCAGTACTTC. Translating it yields CASSVLGGGAKNIQYF.

V gene TRBV6-2 or TRBV6-3 combines with J gene TRBJ2-2; TRBD2 matches 11 bases. CDR3 length equals 17 residues. V was pared by 3 bases and J by 6 bases, with 9 bases of the junction left unmatched. Per the germline V gene, CDR1 is MNHEY and CDR2 is SVGEGT. CDR3 bases: TGTGCCAGCAGTTATACTTCCGGGACTAGCGGTCCCGGGGAGCTGTTTTTT. Amino acids: CASSYTSGTSGPGELFF.

The rearrangement uses TRBV6-6 and TRBJ1-6; 8 bases align to TRBD1. In germline, CDR1 is MNHNY, CDR2 SVGAGI (reference sequence). V lost 6 bases to trimming and J lost 0 bases; unmatched junction nucleotides: 10. The CDR3 is made up of 18 amino acids. The CDR3 reads CASRRWDRKSSYNSPLHF. CDR3 DNA sequence: TGTGCCAGCAGACGATGGGACAGGAAGAGCTCCTATAATTCACCCCTCCACTTT.

The chain links TRBV11-2 to TRBJ1-4; D gene ambiguous. The CDR3 loop spans 13 amino acids. V shed 1 base and J shed 11 bases, with 11 bases lying between them. Looked up from germline, CDR1 is SGHAT and CDR2 is FQNNGV. The CDR3 here is CASSLASSQKLFF. DNA of the CDR3: TGTGCCAGCAGCTTAGCCAGTTCGCAGAAACTGTTTTTT.

The chain carries TRBV10-2 and TRBJ2-3; D is perhaps TRBD2 (5 bases). The germline V gene has CDR1 WSHSY and CDR2 SAAADI. This CDR3 has 10 residues. V lost 8 bases and J lost 7, with 7 bases in between. The CDR3 loop is CASGLNTQYF. CDR3 nucleotides: TGCGCCAGCGGACTCAATACGCAGTATTTT.

V is TRBV28 and J is TRBJ2-1, with 9 bases identical to TRBD2. This CDR3 is built from 17 residues. Per the germline V gene, CDR1 is MDHEN and CDR2 is SYDVKM. The trim removed 4 bases at V and 6 bases at J, leaving 13 bases unmatched. The CDR3 reads CASSSVWIAGATNEQFF. The CDR3 region has the DNA TGTGCCAGCAGTTCCGTGTGGATAGCGGGAGCTACCAATGAGCAGTTCTTC.